This TCR beta chain was captured in a study of regulatory T cells in long-lasting Graves disease. Combining iRepertoire HTBI primers with Arm-PCR of CDR3 regions, the authors built TCR beta libraries. TCRdb processed the multiplex PCR reads anew with MiXCR; each CDR3 protein has one entry. The repertoire holds hundreds of thousands of distinct CDR3 sequences, 20% to 25% seen once, with around 13% in the top ten. Time point of the sample: persistent/refractory GD, antithyroid drugs over 5 years with positive TRAb. Generation of the TCR library employed RNA extracted from PBMCs. The guidelines of the American Thyroid Association were the basis for diagnosing Graves' disease. Findings of the study overall: Between persistent patients, around 2,900 public clonotypes were shared, exceeding the 800 to 1,000 shared between new patients. TRBV28 was favored in persistent disease, as were TRBJ1-2 and TRBJ2-5.

V lost 5 bases and J lost 7; bases outside the gene matches: 11. Per germline, CDR1 GTSNPN and CDR2 SVGIG (reference sequence). The CDR3 length is 14 residues. Details on this clonotype: Its matching antigen is unknown.

This specimen was peripheral blood mononuclear cells (PBMCs), taken when the disease was refractory, from a patient treated with antithyroid drugs. J is TRBJ1-5 and V is TRBV30; 7 nucleotides agree with TRBD1. The TCR sequence derives from a female donor with Graves disease. CDR3 loop: CAWSQGRGEQPQHF. DNA of the CDR3: TGTGCCTGGTCACAGGGGAGAGGGGAACAGCCCCAGCATTTT.